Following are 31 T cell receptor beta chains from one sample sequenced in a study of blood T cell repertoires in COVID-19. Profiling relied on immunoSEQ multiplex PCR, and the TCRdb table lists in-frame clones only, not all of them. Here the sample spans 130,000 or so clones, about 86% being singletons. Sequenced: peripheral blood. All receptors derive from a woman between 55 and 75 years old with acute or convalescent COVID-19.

As DNA, the CDR3 is TGTGCCAGCAGGCTGGGTCGCAGGGTCAACACTGAAGCTTTCTTT. Residues: CASRLGRRVNTEAFF. This chain links TRBV28 with TRBJ1-1, with D perhaps TRBD1 (5 bases). The V end lost 6 bases, the J end lost 2 bases, and 16 bases lay between the germline ends. The germline CDR1 and CDR2 sequences are MDHEN and SYDVKM. This CDR3 comprises 15 residues.

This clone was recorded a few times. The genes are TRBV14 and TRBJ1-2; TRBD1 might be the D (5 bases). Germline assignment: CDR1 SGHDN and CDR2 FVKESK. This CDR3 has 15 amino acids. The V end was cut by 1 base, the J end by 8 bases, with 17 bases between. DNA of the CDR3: TGTGCCAGCAGCCAAGTCCCAGGGTATGCGAAGGGCTACACCTTC. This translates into CASSQVPGYAKGYTF.

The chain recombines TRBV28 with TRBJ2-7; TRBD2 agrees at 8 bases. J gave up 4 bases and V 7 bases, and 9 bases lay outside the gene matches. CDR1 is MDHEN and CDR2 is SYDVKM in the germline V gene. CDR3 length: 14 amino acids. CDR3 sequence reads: CASIESGGHYEQYF. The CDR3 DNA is TGTGCCAGCATCGAAAGCGGGGGTCATTACGAGCAGTACTTC.

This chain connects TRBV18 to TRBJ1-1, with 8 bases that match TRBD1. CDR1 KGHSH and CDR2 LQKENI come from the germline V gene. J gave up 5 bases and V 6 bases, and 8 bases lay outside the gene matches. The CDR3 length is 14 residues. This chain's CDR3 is CASSHGQGRTEAFF. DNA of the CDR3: TGTGCCAGCTCCCACGGACAGGGAAGAACTGAAGCTTTCTTT.

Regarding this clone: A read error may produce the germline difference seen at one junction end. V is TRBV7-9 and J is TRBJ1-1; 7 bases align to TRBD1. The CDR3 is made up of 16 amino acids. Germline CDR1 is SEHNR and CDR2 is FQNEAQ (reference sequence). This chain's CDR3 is CASSTPRQGPNAEAFF. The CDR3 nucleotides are TGTGCCAGCAGCACCCCTCGACAGGGACCGAACGCTGAAGCTTTCTTT. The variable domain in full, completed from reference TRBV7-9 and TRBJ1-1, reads DTGVSQNPRHKITKRGQNVTFRCDPISEHNRLYWYRQTLGQGPEFLTYFQNEAQLEKSRLLSDRFSAERPKGSFSTLEIQRTEQGDSAMYLCASSTPRQGPNAEAFFGQGTRLTVV.

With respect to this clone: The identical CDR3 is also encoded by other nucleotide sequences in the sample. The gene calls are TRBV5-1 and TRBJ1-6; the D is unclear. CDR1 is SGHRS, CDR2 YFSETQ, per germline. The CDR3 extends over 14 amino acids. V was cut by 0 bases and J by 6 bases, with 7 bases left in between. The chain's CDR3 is CASSLDRANSPLHF. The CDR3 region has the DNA TGCGCCAGCAGCTTGGACAGAGCTAATTCACCCCTCCACTTT.

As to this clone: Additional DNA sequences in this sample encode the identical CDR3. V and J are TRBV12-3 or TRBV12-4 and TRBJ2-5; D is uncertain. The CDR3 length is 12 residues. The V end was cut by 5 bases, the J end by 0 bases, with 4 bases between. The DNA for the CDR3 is TGTGCCAGCAGTCCCTACCAAGAGACCCAGTACTTC. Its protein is CASSPYQETQYF.

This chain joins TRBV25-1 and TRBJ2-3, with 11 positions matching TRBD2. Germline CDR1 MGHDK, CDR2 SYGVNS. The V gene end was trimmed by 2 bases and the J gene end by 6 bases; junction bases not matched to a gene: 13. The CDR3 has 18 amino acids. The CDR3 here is CASSEGERASGGRDTQYF. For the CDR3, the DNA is TGTGCCAGCAGTGAAGGAGAGAGGGCTAGCGGGGGGAGGGATACGCAGTATTTT.

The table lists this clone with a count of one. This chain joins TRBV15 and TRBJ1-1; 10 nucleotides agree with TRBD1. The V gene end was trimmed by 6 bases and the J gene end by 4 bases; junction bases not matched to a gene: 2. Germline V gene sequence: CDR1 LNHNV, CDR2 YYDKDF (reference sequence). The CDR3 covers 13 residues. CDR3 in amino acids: CATSGQGGTEAFF. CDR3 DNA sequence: TGTGCCACCAGTGGACAGGGGGGCACTGAAGCTTTCTTT.

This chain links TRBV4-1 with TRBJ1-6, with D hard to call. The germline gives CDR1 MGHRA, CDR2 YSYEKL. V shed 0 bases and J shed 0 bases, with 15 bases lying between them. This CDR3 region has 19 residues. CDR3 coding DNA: TGCGCCAGCAGCCAAGAATATATACAGCGGAGCTCCTATAATTCACCCCTCCACTTT. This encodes CASSQEYIQRSSYNSPLHF.

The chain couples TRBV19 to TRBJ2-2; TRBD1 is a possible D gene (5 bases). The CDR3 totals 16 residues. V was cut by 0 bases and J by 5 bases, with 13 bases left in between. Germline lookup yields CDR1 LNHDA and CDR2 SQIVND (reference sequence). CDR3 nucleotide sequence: TGTGCCAGTAGTATAGATATTGGCAGGGTGACCGGGGAGCTGTTTTTT. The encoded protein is CASSIDIGRVTGELFF. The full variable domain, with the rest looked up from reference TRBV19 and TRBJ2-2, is DGGITQSPKYLFRKEGQNVTLSCEQNLNHDAMYWYRQDPGQGLRLIYYSQIVNDFQKGDIAEGYSVSREKKESFPLTVTSAQKNPTAFYLCASSIDIGRVTGELFFGEGSRLTVL.

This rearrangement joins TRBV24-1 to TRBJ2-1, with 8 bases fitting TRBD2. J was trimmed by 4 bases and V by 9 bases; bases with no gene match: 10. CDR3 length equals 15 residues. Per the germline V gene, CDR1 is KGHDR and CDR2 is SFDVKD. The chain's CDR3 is CATSKPGGGYNEQFF. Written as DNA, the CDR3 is TGTGCCACCTCTAAGCCAGGCGGGGGGTACAATGAGCAGTTCTTC.

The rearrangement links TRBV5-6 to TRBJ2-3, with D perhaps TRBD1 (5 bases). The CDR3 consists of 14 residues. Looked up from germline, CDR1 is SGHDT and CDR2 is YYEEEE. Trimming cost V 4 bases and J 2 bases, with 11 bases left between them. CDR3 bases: TGTGCCAGCAGCAGGGGTACTACCACAGATACGCAGTATTTT. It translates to CASSRGTTTDTQYF. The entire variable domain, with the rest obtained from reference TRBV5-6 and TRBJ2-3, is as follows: DAGVTQSPTHLIKTRGQQVTLRCSPKSGHDTVSWYQQALGQGPQFIFQYYEEEERQRGNFPDRFSGHQFPNYSSELNVNALLLGDSALYLCASSRGTTTDTQYFGPGTRLTVL.

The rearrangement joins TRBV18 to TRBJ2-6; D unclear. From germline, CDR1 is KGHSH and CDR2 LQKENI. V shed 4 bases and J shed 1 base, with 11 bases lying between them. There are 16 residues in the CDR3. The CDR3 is CASSQSKTSGANVLTF. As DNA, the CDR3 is TGTGCCAGCTCACAAAGTAAGACTTCTGGGGCCAACGTCCTGACTTTC. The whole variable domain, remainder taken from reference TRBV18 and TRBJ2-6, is NAGVMQNPRHLVRRRGQEARLRCSPMKGHSHVYWYRQLPEEGLKFMVYLQKENIIDESGMPKERFSAEFPKEGPSILRIQQVVRGDSAAYFCASSQSKTSGANVLTFGAGSRLTVL.

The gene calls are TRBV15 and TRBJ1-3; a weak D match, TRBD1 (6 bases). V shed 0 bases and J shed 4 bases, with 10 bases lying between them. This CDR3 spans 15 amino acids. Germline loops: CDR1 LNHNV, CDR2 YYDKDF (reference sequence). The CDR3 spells CATSRDQGLGNTIYF. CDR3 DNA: TGTGCCACCAGCAGAGATCAGGGGTTAGGAAACACCATATATTTT.

CDR3 bases: TGTGCCACCAGCGGGGGACAGGGGAACTCTGGAAACACCATATATTTT. It codes for CATSGGQGNSGNTIYF. J is TRBJ1-3 and V is TRBV15; 10 bases align to TRBD1. Per the germline V gene, CDR1 is LNHNV and CDR2 is YYDKDF (reference sequence). The CDR3 covers 16 residues. Trimming took 5 bases from V and 0 from J; bases not matched to a gene: 4.

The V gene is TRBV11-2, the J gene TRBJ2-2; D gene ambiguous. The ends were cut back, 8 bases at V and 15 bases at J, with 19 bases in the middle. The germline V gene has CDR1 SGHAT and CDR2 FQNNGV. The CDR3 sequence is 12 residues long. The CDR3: CASGSRSRLVFF. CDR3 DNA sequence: TGTGCCAGCGGCTCGAGGTCCCGGTTGGTGTTTTTT.

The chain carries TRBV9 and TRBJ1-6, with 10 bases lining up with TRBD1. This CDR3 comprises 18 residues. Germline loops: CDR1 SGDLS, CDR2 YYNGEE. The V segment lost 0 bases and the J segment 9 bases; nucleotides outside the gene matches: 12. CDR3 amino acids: CASSVGWRVDRGGSPLHF. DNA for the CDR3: TGTGCCAGCAGCGTAGGATGGCGGGTGGACAGGGGGGGTTCACCCCTCCACTTT.

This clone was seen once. The CDR3, as DNA: TGTGCCAGTAGTCCCAGGGGCCCTATCTCCTACGAGCAGTACTTC. Translated: CASSPRGPISYEQYF. This chain links TRBV19 with TRBJ2-7, with D possibly matching TRBD1 (6 bases). The V end was cut by 5 bases, the J end by 0 bases, with 14 bases between. CDR3 length: 15 amino acids. Germline V lookup: CDR1 LNHDA, CDR2 SQIVND (reference sequence). Drawing the rest from reference TRBV19 and TRBJ2-7, the complete variable domain is DGGITQSPKYLFRKEGQNVTLSCEQNLNHDAMYWYRQDPGQGLRLIYYSQIVNDFQKGDIAEGYSVSREKKESFPLTVTSAQKNPTAFYLCASSPRGPISYEQYFGPGTRLTVT.

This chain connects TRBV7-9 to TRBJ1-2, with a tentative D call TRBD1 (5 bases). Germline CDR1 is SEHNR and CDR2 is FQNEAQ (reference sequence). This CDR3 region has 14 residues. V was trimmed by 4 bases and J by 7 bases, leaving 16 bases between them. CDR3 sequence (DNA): TGTGCCAGCAGCTCTGGGTTAGGGGTTGGTGGCTACACCTTC. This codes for CASSSGLGVGGYTF. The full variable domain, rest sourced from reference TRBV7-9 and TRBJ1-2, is DTGVSQNPRHKITKRGQNVTFRCDPISEHNRLYWYRQTLGQGPEFLTYFQNEAQLEKSRLLSDRFSAERPKGSFSTLEIQRTEQGDSAMYLCASSSGLGVGGYTFGSGTRLTVV.

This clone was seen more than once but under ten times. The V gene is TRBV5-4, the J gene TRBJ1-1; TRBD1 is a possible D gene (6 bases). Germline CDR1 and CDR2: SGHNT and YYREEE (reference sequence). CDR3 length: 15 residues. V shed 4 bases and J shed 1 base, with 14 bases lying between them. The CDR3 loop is CASSPPLQGNTEAFF. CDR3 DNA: TGTGCCAGCAGCCCCCCCCTACAGGGGAACACTGAAGCTTTCTTT.

The CDR3 loop reads CASSPGQGENQPQHF. CDR3 DNA: TGTGCCAGCAGCCCTGGACAGGGGGAGAATCAGCCCCAGCATTTT. The chain uses TRBV7-2 and TRBJ1-5; 10 positions agree with TRBD1. Germline CDR1 reads SGHTA; CDR2 reads FQGNSA. The CDR3 has 15 residues. V gave up 5 bases and J gave up 4 bases; unmatched junction bases: 5.

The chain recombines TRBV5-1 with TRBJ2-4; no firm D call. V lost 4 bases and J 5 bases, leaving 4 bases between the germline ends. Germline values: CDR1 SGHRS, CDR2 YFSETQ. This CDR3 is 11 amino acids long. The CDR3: CASSLENIQYF. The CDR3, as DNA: TGCGCCAGCAGCCTAGAAAACATTCAGTACTTC.

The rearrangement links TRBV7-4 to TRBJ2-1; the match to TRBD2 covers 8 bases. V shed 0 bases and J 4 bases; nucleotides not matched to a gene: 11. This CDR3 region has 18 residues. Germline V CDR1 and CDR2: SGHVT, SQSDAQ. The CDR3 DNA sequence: TGTGCCAGCAGCTTAGCGAATGTGTGCGGGGGGCAGTACAATGAGCAGTTCTTC. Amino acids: CASSLANVCGGQYNEQFF.

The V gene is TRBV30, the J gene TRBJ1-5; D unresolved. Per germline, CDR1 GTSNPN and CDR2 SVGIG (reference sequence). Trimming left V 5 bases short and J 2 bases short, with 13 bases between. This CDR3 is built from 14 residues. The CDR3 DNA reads TGTGCCTGGTCATTGAGCGTACGCAATCAGCCCCAGCATTTT. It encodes CAWSLSVRNQPQHF.

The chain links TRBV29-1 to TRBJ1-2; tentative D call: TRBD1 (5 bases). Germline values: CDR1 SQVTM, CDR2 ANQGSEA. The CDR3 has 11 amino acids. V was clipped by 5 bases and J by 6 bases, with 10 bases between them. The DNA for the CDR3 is TGCAGCGTTATCGGGGGAGATGGCTACACCTTC. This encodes CSVIGGDGYTF.

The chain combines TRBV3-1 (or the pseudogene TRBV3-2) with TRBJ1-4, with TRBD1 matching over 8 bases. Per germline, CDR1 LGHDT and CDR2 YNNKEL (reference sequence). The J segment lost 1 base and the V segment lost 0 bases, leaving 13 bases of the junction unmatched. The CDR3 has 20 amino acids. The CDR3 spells CASSQDHISRTGLTNEKLFF. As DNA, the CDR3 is TGTGCCAGCAGCCAAGATCATATTAGTAGGACAGGGTTAACTAATGAAAAACTGTTTTTT.

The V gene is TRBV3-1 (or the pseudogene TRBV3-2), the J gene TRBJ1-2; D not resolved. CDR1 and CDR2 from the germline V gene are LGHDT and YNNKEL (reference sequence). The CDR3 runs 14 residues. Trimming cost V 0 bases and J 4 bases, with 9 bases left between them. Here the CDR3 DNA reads TGTGCCAGCAGCCAAGAGAGGAGACGCTATGGCTACACCTTC. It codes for CASSQERRRYGYTF.

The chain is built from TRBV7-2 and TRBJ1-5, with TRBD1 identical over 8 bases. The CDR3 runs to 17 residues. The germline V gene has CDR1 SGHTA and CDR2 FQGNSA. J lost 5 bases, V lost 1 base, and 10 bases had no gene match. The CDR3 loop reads CASSLGRAGGLHQPQHF. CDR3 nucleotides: TGTGCCAGCAGCTTAGGCAGGGCAGGGGGCTTGCATCAGCCCCAGCATTTT.

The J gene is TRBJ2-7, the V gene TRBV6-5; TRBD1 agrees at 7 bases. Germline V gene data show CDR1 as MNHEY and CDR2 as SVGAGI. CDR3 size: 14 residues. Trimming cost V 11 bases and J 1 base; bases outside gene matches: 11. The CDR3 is CALGGQVLSYEQYF. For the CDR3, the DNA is TGTGCCCTAGGGGGCCAGGTCCTTTCCTACGAGCAGTACTTC.

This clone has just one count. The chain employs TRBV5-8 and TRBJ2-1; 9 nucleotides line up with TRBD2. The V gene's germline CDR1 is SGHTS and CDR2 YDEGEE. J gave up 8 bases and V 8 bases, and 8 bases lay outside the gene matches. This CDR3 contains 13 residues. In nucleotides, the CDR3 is TGTGCCAGTCAGCGGGGGGTATTTGATGAGCAGTTCTTC. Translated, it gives CASQRGVFDEQFF.